This T cell receptor beta chain was sequenced in a study of blood T cells in healthy people across ages. Sample-barcoded 5' priming and a J-beta primer mix drove a second PCR of roughly 6 to 12 cycles. Using its own MiXCR run on the 5' RACE reads, TCRdb lists one record per CDR3 protein. The table shows roughly 800,000 distinct CDR3 sequences, with 58% occurring only once. This clonotype has just one count. This sequence originates from a young man in good health. Sequencing used blood.

This chain's CDR3 is CAISDPSGNEKLFF. The CDR3 region has the DNA TGTGCCATCAGTGATCCCTCGGGTAATGAAAAACTGTTTTTT. The chain joins TRBV10-3 to TRBJ1-4; D unresolved. Deletions cut 3 bases from V and 4 bases from J, with 9 bases between. This CDR3 has 14 residues. The germline V gene encodes CDR1 ENHRY and CDR2 SYGVKD.